This is a list of T cell receptor beta chains from one sample in a study of blood T cell repertoires in COVID-19. TCRdb's copy holds only in-frame clones and misses some; the assay was immunoSEQ multiplex PCR. The sample lists 500,000 or so clones; 87% were seen once. Input material: PBMCs or T cells enriched from blood (not recorded which). The receptor set was obtained from a woman under 30 who had recovered from COVID-19. CDR3s include the opening cysteine and the closing phenylalanine or tryptophan.

V gene	J gene	CDR3 protein
TRBV10-1	TRBJ2-5	CASSGSGGGTQYF
TRBV5-8	TRBJ1-5	CASSGDTVVQPQHF
TRBV7-9	TRBJ1-1	CASSLQPGQGSSLEAFF
TRBV11-2	TRBJ2-7	CASSSPTGYEQYF
TRBV24-1	TRBJ2-7	CATSDPTEPYEQYF
TRBV5-1	TRBJ2-2	CASSLAWSANTGELFF
TRBV19	TRBJ1-4	CASSRTGVENEKLFF
TRBV4-1	TRBJ1-5	CASSQAGQQPQHF
TRBV12-3/TRBV12-4	TRBJ2-5	CASSRLRETQYF
TRBV12-5	TRBJ2-2	CASGRPDYTGELFF
TRBV12-3/TRBV12-4	TRBJ1-5	CASSRGNQPQHF
TRBV6-5	TRBJ1-1	CASSPKPWSYTEAFF
TRBV11-2	TRBJ2-2	CASSPVWGQNGELFF
TRBV3-1/TRBV3-2	TRBJ1-6	CASSLRERLHF
TRBV9	TRBJ2-1	CASRPGLGPDEQFF
TRBV20-1	TRBJ2-2	CSASKVAGGQDTGELFF
TRBV9	TRBJ1-2	CASSAESPGGYTF
TRBV2	TRBJ2-7	CASRLTRGGYEQYF
TRBV28	TRBJ2-1	CASSLRGLASNEQFF
TRBV3-1/TRBV3-2	TRBJ1-5	CASSQGWAGEGQPQHF
TRBV5-1	TRBJ1-1	CASMGQGNTEAFF
TRBV29-1	TRBJ1-2	CSVTRGQAYGYTF
TRBV10-3	TRBJ2-7	CAIMASGQQYF
TRBV19	TRBJ1-2	CASSMNGAMDYTF
TRBV19	TRBJ1-2	CASSQDSQLTYGYTF
TRBV25-1	TRBJ1-4	CASSDDRVDGANEKLFF
TRBV28	TRBJ1-6	CAGGTASNSPLHF
TRBV6-5	TRBJ1-2	CASSYSRGGISGYTF
TRBV30	TRBJ2-3	CAWSTGDDTQYF
TRBV5-5	TRBJ1-2	CASSPLARFLGYGYTF
TRBV5-8	TRBJ1-1	CASGWTEVPTEAFF
TRBV10-3	TRBJ1-5	CAISDQGGGGQPQHF
TRBV28	TRBJ2-5	CASRKGGKTQYF
TRBV27	TRBJ2-7	CASSRSHQGTSGGGSSYEQYF
TRBV20-1	TRBJ2-7	CSAIPRDEQYF
TRBV5-1	TRBJ2-3	CASSSQGRTDTQYF
TRBV6-4	TRBJ1-6	CASSDSIDPGSPLHF
TRBV6-5	TRBJ1-2	CASSSLAGGGGYGYTF
TRBV14	TRBJ1-1	CASSPYLGQGYTEAFF
TRBV19	TRBJ1-1	CASSNLDRVGTEAFF
TRBV11-2	TRBJ2-5	CASSLDFRGQGETQYF
TRBV19	TRBJ2-7	CASSPLTGSYEQYF
TRBV28	TRBJ1-2	CASSLIADRGPRYTF
TRBV18	TRBJ1-2	CASSPVPGGAVNYGYTF
TRBV7-2	TRBJ2-2	CASSSYTGELFF
TRBV19	TRBJ1-3	CASTTVFGSYGNTIYF
TRBV24-1	TRBJ1-5	CATSDPEGYSNQPQHF
TRBV12-3/TRBV12-4	TRBJ1-1	CASSLRGEAFF
TRBV18	TRBJ2-7	CASSPFPLLAGYEQYF
TRBV5-4	TRBJ1-2	CASSQDNNYGYTF
TRBV3-1/TRBV3-2	TRBJ1-1	CASSPRGRYTEAFF
TRBV18	TRBJ1-1	CASSPKDRGGVITEAFF
TRBV24-1	TRBJ2-2	CATSDTGTQGSIGELFF
TRBV5-4	TRBJ2-3	CASSLPPGDTQYF
TRBV20-1	TRBJ1-5	CSASTPGSFYSNQPQHF